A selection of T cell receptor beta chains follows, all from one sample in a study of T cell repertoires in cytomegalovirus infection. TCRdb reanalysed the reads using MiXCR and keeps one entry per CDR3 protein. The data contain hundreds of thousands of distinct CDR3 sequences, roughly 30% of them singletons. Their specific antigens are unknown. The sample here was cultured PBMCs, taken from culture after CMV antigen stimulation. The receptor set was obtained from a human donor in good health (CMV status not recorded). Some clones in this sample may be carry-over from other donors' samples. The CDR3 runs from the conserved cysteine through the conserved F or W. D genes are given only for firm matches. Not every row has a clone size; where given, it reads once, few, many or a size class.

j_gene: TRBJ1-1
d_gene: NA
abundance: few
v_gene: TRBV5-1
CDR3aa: CASSLAPSSLNTEAFF
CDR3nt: TGCGCCAGCAGCTTGGCGCCGTCGAGTCTCAACACTGAAGCTTTCTTT

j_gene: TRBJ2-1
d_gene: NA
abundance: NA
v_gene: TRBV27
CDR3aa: CASSTSVHEQFF
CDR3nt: TGTGCCAGCTCAACCAGCGTCCATGAGCAGTTCTTC

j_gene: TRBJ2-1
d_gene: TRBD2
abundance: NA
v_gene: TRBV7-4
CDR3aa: CASSLVVQEQAGGLNEQFF
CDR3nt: TGTGCCAGCAGCTTAGTGGTCCAGGAACAAGCGGGAGGCCTCAATGAGCAGTTCTTC

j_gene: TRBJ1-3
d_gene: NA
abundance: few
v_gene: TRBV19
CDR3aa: CASSISVSSGNTIYF
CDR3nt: TGTGCCAGTAGTATTTCGGTCTCCTCTGGAAACACCATATATTTT

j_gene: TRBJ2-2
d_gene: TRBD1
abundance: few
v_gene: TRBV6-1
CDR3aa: CASNGEQGAFGELFF
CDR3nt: TGTGCCAGCAACGGGGAACAGGGGGCCTTCGGGGAGCTGTTTTTT

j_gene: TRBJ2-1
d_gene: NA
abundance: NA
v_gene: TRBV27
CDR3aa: CASSLQGPYNEQFF
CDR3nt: TGTGCCAGCAGTTTACAGGGACCCTACAATGAGCAGTTCTTC

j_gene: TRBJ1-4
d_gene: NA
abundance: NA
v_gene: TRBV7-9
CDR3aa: CASSLGRSTNEKLFF
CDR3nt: TGTGCCAGCAGCTTAGGGAGGTCAACTAATGAAAAACTGTTTTTT

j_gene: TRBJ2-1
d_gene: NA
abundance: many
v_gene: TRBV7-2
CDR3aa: CASSLVGWGGTYNEQFF
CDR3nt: TGTGCCAGCAGCTTAGTGGGTTGGGGCGGAACGTACAATGAGCAGTTCTTC

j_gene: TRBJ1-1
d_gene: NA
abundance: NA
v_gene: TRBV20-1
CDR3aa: CSADQGGGRTEAFF
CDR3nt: TGCAGTGCGGACCAAGGCGGGGGTCGAACTGAAGCTTTCTTT

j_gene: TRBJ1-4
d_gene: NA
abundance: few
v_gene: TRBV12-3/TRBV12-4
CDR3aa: CASSRRQPNEKLFF
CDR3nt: TGTGCCAGCAGCCGTAGACAGCCTAATGAAAAACTGTTTTTT

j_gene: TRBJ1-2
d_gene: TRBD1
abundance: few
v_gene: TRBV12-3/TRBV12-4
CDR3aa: CASSPGDSNYGYTF
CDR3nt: TGTGCCAGCAGCCCCGGGGACAGTAACTATGGCTACACCTTC

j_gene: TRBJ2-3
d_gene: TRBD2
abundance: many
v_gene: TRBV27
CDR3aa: CASSWASGGAAGYTQYF
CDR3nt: TGTGCCAGCAGTTGGGCTAGCGGGGGGGCCGCTGGATATACGCAGTATTTT

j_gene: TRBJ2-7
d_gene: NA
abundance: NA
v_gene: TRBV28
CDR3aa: CASNPQGYYEQYF
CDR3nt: TGTGCCAGCAATCCGCAGGGGTACTACGAGCAGTACTTC

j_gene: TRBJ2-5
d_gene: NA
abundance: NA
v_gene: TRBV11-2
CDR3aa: CASSLWVYQETQYF
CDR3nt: TGTGCCAGCAGCTTATGGGTGTACCAAGAGACCCAGTACTTC

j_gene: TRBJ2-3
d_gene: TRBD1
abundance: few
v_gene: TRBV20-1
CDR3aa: CSARDTGTATGDTQYF
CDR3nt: TGCAGTGCTAGAGATACCGGGACAGCGACAGGAGATACGCAGTATTTT

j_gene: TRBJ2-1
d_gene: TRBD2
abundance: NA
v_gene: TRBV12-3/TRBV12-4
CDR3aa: CASTPGLAAYNEQFF
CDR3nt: TGTGCCAGCACCCCGGGACTAGCGGCCTACAATGAGCAGTTCTTC

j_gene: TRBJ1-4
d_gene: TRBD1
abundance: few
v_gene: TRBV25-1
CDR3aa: CASSDAGTDNEKLFF
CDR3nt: TGTGCCAGCAGTGATGCCGGGACAGATAATGAAAAACTGTTTTTT

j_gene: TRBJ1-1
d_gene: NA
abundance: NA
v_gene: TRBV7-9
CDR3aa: CASSLRQSPDTEAFF
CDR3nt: TGTGCCAGCAGCTTAAGACAGTCCCCCGACACTGAAGCTTTCTTT

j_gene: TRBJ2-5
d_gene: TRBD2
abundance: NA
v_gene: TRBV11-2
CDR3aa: CASSPTAGGTQYF
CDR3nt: TGTGCCAGCAGCCCAACGGCGGGGGGGACCCAGTACTTC

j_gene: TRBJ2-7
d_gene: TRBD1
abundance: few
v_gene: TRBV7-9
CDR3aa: CASSLLGTGSYEQYF
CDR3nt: TGTGCCAGCAGCTTATTAGGGACAGGGTCCTACGAGCAGTACTTC

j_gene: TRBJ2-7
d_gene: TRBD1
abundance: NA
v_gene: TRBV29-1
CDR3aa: CSVSGQGTYEQYF
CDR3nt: TGCAGCGTTTCGGGACAGGGTACCTACGAGCAGTACTTC

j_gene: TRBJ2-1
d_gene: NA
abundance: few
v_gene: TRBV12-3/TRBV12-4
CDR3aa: CASSRGAVGYNEQFF
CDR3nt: TGTGCCAGCAGCCGGGGGGCGGTGGGGTACAATGAGCAGTTCTTC

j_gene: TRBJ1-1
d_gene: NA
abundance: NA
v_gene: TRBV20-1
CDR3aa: CSASGQTYTEAFF
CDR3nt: TGCAGTGCTTCCGGACAGACGTACACTGAAGCTTTCTTT

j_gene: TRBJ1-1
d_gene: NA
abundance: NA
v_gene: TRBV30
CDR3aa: CAWSPLYNTEAFF
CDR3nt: TGTGCCTGGAGCCCCCTATACAACACTGAAGCTTTCTTT

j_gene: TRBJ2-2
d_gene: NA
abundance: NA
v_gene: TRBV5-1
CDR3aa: CASSLGSAANTGELFF
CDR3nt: TGCGCCAGCAGCTTGGGTTCGGCAGCGAACACCGGGGAGCTGTTTTTT

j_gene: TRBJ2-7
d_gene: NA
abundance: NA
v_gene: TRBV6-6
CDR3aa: CASSSEGHTYEQYF
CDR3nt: TGTGCCAGCAGTAGCGAGGGCCATACCTACGAGCAGTACTTC

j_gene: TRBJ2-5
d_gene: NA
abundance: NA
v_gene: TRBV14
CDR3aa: CASSQDIQGRETQYF
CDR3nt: TGTGCCAGCAGCCAAGATATACAGGGACGAGAGACCCAGTACTTC